This T cell receptor beta chain was identified in a study of identical twins. General study results and limits: The study drew conclusions from cross-sectional statistical analysis, not from following the same donors. Memory repertoires showed no such pattern, whereas abundant cord blood beta clonotypes carried fewer insertions.

Germline V gene data show CDR1 as GTSNPN and CDR2 as SVGIG (reference sequence). Trimming removed 2 bases at V and 3 bases at J, with 10 bases between. The CDR3 length is 13 residues. MiXCR, applied by TCRdb to the 5' RACE reads, yields one record per CDR3 protein. The data contain some 210,000 distinct CDR3 sequences, approximately 15% of them singletons. This clonotype was seen more than once but under ten times. What it binds is unknown. The same specimen was also included in a second study, on T cells expressing NK-cell markers.

This TCR was sampled from a woman aged 18-29 years in good health. The chain is built from TRBV30 and TRBJ1-1; D remains ambiguous. The material sequenced was CD8+ T cells sorted from blood. The CDR3 sequence: CAWSLPGDTEAFF. DNA of the CDR3: TGTGCCTGGAGTTTACCAGGAGACACTGAAGCTTTCTTT.